The 27 T cell receptor beta chains below were found in one sample sequenced in a study of OX40 agonist ivuxolimab in advanced cancers. The repertoire was sequenced with immunoSEQ multiplex PCR; TCRdb's copy has only in-frame clones and lacks some. This table has about 40,000 clones, about 91% appearing once. The specimen was CD4+ or CD8+ T cells sorted from blood, collected in a trial of the OX40 agonist ivuxolimab. These receptors were obtained from an adult with an advanced solid tumor such as melanoma, head and neck, liver or kidney cancer.

The CDR3 coding sequence is TGCGCCAGCAGCTGGGGCTTCCCCACTGAAGCTTTCTTT. Its translation: CASSWGFPTEAFF. The V and J genes are TRBV5-1 and TRBJ1-1, with a possible D match to TRBD1 (5 bases). The V end was cut by 3 bases, the J end by 4 bases, with 10 bases between. The CDR3 is 13 residues long. Germline V gives CDR1 SGHRS, CDR2 YFSETQ.

This sequence joins TRBV11-2 and TRBJ2-7, with TRBD2 matching over 8 bases. Trimming removed 4 bases from V and 2 bases from J; junction bases left unmatched: 13. The length of the CDR3 is 17 residues. Germline V CDR1 and CDR2: SGHAT, FQNNGV. For the CDR3, the DNA is TGTGCCAGCAGCTCTTCTCTTCGGACTAGCAGGCCCTACGAGCAGTACTTC. This codes for CASSSSLRTSRPYEQYF.

This clone has a single count. The chain carries TRBV6-5 and TRBJ2-7; D is possibly TRBD1 (6 bases). V was trimmed by 4 bases and J by 2 bases, leaving 12 bases between them. Germline loops: CDR1 MNHEY, CDR2 SVGAGI. The CDR3 is 14 residues long. CDR3 DNA: TGTGCCAGCAGTTGGGGGCAGGGACCCTACGAGCAGTACTTC. Translation: CASSWGQGPYEQYF.

The chain combines TRBV7-6 with TRBJ2-1, with 7 bases aligning to TRBD2. The germline CDR1 and CDR2 sequences are SGHVS and FNYEAQ. J was trimmed by 7 bases and V by 4 bases; bases with no gene match: 1. The CDR3 is 12 amino acids. CDR3 residues: CASSSGGNEQFF. In DNA form, the CDR3 reads TGTGCCAGCAGCTCCGGGGGGAATGAGCAGTTCTTC.

The sample holds a few counts of this clone. The chain combines TRBV7-2 with TRBJ2-7, with 9 bases matching TRBD2. The CDR3 is made up of 16 amino acids. The J segment lost 2 bases and the V segment lost 4 bases, leaving 9 bases of the junction unmatched. Looked up from germline, CDR1 is SGHTA and CDR2 is FQGNSA. The CDR3 is CASSSPRTSATYEQYF. CDR3 in DNA: TGTGCCAGCAGCTCACCCCGGACTAGCGCTACCTACGAGCAGTACTTC.

The rearrangement uses TRBV5-1 and TRBJ2-7, with 7 bases aligning to TRBD1. The CDR3 contains 15 residues. V trimming: 2 bases; J trimming: 4 bases; junction bases outside the gene matches: 9. Per germline, CDR1 SGHRS and CDR2 YFSETQ. CDR3 coding DNA: TGCGCCAGCAGCTTAGAACAGGGGCATAGTTACGAGCAGTACTTC. This translates into CASSLEQGHSYEQYF.

CDR3 sequence reads: CASSRPTGQDQPQHF. The CDR3 bases are TGTGCCAGTAGTAGACCGACAGGGCAGGATCAGCCCCAGCATTTT. J is TRBJ1-5 and V is TRBV19; 7 nucleotides match TRBD1. V was clipped by 4 bases and J by 5 bases; unmatched bases: 8. The CDR3 length is 15 residues. The germline V gene has CDR1 LNHDA and CDR2 SQIVND (reference sequence).

The chain has TRBV6-6 and TRBJ2-1, with D possibly called TRBD1 or TRBD2 (6 bases each). Trimming shortened V by 7 bases and J by 6 bases, and 16 bases separated the two germline ends. Germline CDR1 reads MNHNY; CDR2 reads SVGAGI (reference sequence). CDR3 size: 14 residues. The chain's CDR3 is CASTEGVAANEQFF. DNA for the CDR3: TGTGCCAGCACTGAGGGGGTAGCGGCCAATGAGCAGTTCTTC.

V is TRBV2 and J is TRBJ1-5; TRBD1 agrees at 10 bases. V shed 7 bases and J 1 base; nucleotides not matched to a gene: 10. The length of the CDR3 is 17 residues. Per the germline V gene, CDR1 is SNHLY and CDR2 is FYNNEI. The CDR3 DNA sequence: TGTGCCAGCAAACCGGGACAGGGGTTCCCGAGCAATCAGCCCCAGCATTTT. Its protein product is CASKPGQGFPSNQPQHF. The full variable domain, rest sourced from reference TRBV2 and TRBJ1-5, is EPEVTQTPSHQVTQMGQEVILRCVPISNHLYFYWYRQILGQKVEFLVSFYNNEISEKSEIFDDQFSVERPDGSNFTLKIRSTKLEDSAMYFCASKPGQGFPSNQPQHFGDGTRLSIL.

The chain joins TRBV6-5 to TRBJ1-2; maybe TRBD1 (5 bases). Trimming left V 6 bases short and J 8 bases short, with 16 bases between. Germline V gives CDR1 MNHEY, CDR2 SVGAGI. The CDR3 spans 13 residues. The CDR3 reads CASRPDSALGYTF. CDR3 DNA sequence: TGTGCCAGCAGGCCCGACAGTGCCCTAGGCTACACCTTC.

The chain has TRBV29-1 and TRBJ2-5; 7 nucleotides align to TRBD2. The CDR3 sequence is 12 residues long. Unmatched junction bases numbered 3, after V lost 6 bases and J lost 2 bases. Germline CDR1 SQVTM, CDR2 ANQGSEA. The CDR3 nucleotides read TGCAGCGTATCACTAGCGCAAGAGACCCAGTACTTC. This codes for CSVSLAQETQYF.

This chain links TRBV6-4 with TRBJ2-2, with TRBD2 matching 9 bases. With 0 bases clipped from V and 0 bases from J, the junction kept 8 bases outside the gene matches. Germline CDR1 MRHNA, CDR2 SNTAGT. The CDR3 contains 19 residues. CDR3 DNA: TGTGCCAGCAGTGACTCCTGGCTAGCGGGGAATACGAACACCGGGGAGCTGTTTTTT. It encodes CASSDSWLAGNTNTGELFF.

CDR3 loop: CASSSLSSYEQYF. Written as DNA, the CDR3 is TGTGCCAGCAGTTCCCTTTCTAGCTACGAGCAGTACTTC. This sequence joins TRBV27 and TRBJ2-7; D is undetermined. Germline V gene lookup returns CDR1 MNHEY and CDR2 SMNVEV (reference sequence). The CDR3 runs 13 residues. Between the trimmed V and J ends, which lost 4 bases and 3 bases, there was a span of 10 bases.

This sequence joins TRBV6-1 and TRBJ2-1; maybe TRBD2 (5 bases). Germline values: CDR1 MNHNS, CDR2 SASEGT. The CDR3 totals 19 residues. Trimming took off 2 bases at V and 0 bases at J, with 20 bases between the two ends. The CDR3 reads CASSETERKLSYSYNEQFF. The CDR3 DNA is TGTGCCAGCAGTGAAACGGAGCGGAAACTGTCCTACTCCTACAATGAGCAGTTCTTC.

V and J are TRBV6-1 and TRBJ1-2, with D possibly TRBD1 on 6 matching bases. The germline V gene encodes CDR1 MNHNS and CDR2 SASEGT. There are 13 residues in the CDR3. V was shortened by 1 base and J by 4 bases, with 7 bases between the two germline ends. CDR3 loop: CASSEGTAYGYTF. The CDR3 DNA is TGTGCCAGCAGTGAAGGGACAGCCTATGGCTACACCTTC.

The V call is TRBV7-2, the J call TRBJ2-1; TRBD2 might be the D (7 bases). In germline, CDR1 is SGHTA, CDR2 FQGNSA. The V and J ends lost 0 bases and 7 bases respectively, with 10 bases between them. This CDR3 contains 14 residues. The CDR3 region is CASSLAGGANEQFF. CDR3 DNA sequence: TGTGCCAGCAGCTTAGCAGGGGGGGCGAATGAGCAGTTCTTC.

The V call is TRBV30, the J call TRBJ1-1; 9 positions match TRBD1. The CDR3 is 15 amino acids. Germline V gives CDR1 GTSNPN, CDR2 SVGIG (reference sequence). After removal of 0 bases from V and 3 bases from J, the junction contained 5 bases not matched to a gene. CDR3 DNA: TGTGCCTGGAGTGTACCGGGACAGGGATACACTGAAGCTTTCTTT. The encoded protein is CAWSVPGQGYTEAFF. The whole variable domain, filled in from reference TRBV30 and TRBJ1-1, reads SQTIHQWPATLVQPVGSPLSLECTVEGTSNPNLYWYRQAAGRGLQLLFYSVGIGQISSEVPQNLSASRPQDRQFILSSKKLLLSDSGFYLCAWSVPGQGYTEAFFGQGTRLTVV.

J is TRBJ2-2 and V is TRBV5-5, with a weak D call TRBD2 (6 bases). With 4 bases removed from V and 4 bases from J, the gap between germline ends came to 20 bases. Germline loops: CDR1 SGHKS, CDR2 YYEKEE (reference sequence). The CDR3 spans 17 residues. The CDR3 bases are TGTGCCAGCAGCCGGGGGTCCGGGACTCCACTCACCGGGGAGCTGTTTTTT. It specifies CASSRGSGTPLTGELFF.

For the CDR3, the DNA is TGTGCCATCCAAACACCCGGTCTAAACTATGGCTACACCTTC. Translating gives CAIQTPGLNYGYTF. The genes are TRBV10-3 and TRBJ1-2; D unclear. Trimming shortened V by 8 bases and J by 2 bases, and 15 bases separated the two germline ends. The CDR3 extends over 14 amino acids. Germline V gene sequence: CDR1 ENHRY, CDR2 SYGVKD.

This clone was counted once. V usage is TRBV13 and J usage is TRBJ2-5; D is uncertain. The germline V gene has CDR1 PRHDT and CDR2 FYEKMQ (reference sequence). This CDR3 contains 13 residues. The V end was cut by 3 bases, the J end by 4 bases, with 9 bases between. CDR3 sequence reads: CASSLRGPETQYF. Written as DNA, the CDR3 is TGTGCCAGCAGCTTGAGAGGACCAGAGACCCAGTACTTC.

The CDR3 DNA reads as TGCGCCAGCAGTGAGGGGGAGAATAGCAATCAGCCCCAGCATTTT. Its translation: CASSEGENSNQPQHF. The rearrangement uses TRBV10-2 and TRBJ1-5; D unresolved. V lost 2 bases and J 0 bases, leaving 8 bases between the germline ends. The CDR3 is 15 residues long. In germline, CDR1 is WSHSY, CDR2 SAAADI.

V usage is TRBV11-3 and J usage is TRBJ2-5; D not certain. V lost 0 bases and J lost 1, with 9 bases in between. Germline V gene sequence: CDR1 SGHNT, CDR2 YENEEA. This CDR3 contains 15 residues. Here the CDR3 DNA reads TGTGCCAGCAGCTTAGATCTGACCTCCCAAGAGACCCAGTACTTC. Protein sequence: CASSLDLTSQETQYF.

This rearrangement joins TRBV27 to TRBJ1-1; D not resolved. The CDR3 loop spans 16 amino acids. CDR1 is MNHEY, CDR2 SMNVEV, per germline (reference sequence). V lost 0 bases, J lost 0 bases, and 11 bases lay in between. The CDR3 is CASSLSARRMNTEAFF. CDR3 sequence (DNA): TGTGCCAGCAGTTTATCTGCTCGCAGAATGAACACTGAAGCTTTCTTT.

This chain joins TRBV28 and TRBJ2-1; 10 nucleotides align to TRBD2. Trimming took 3 bases from V and 4 from J; bases not matched to a gene: 6. CDR1 is MDHEN and CDR2 is SYDVKM in the germline V gene. CDR3 size: 16 residues. CDR3 residues: CASSLSTSGYYNEQFF. DNA for the CDR3: TGTGCCAGCAGTTTGTCGACTAGCGGGTATTACAATGAGCAGTTCTTC.

The chain links TRBV7-2 to TRBJ2-7; 8 bases match TRBD2. CDR3 length: 17 amino acids. V dropped 2 bases and J dropped 3; count of bases not matched to a gene: 12. Germline-derived CDR1 and CDR2 are SGHTA and FQGNSA. CDR3 in DNA: TGTGCCAGCAGCTTATGGGGGCGCGGGAGGTATAACTACGAGCAGTACTTC. This encodes CASSLWGRGRYNYEQYF.

The chain carries TRBV4-1 and TRBJ2-7; the match to TRBD2 covers 12 bases. Germline assignment: CDR1 MGHRA and CDR2 YSYEKL. Germline trimming cut 2 bases from V and 3 bases from J; bases unmatched to any gene: 8. CDR3 size: 17 residues. The CDR3 DNA sequence: TGCGCCAGCAGCCAACTCTCTAGCGGGAGGGTTAGCTACGAGCAGTACTTC. This gives the protein CASSQLSSGRVSYEQYF.

This chain joins TRBV6-5 and TRBJ2-2; no clear D gene. The CDR3 has 12 residues. Per the germline V gene, CDR1 is MNHEY and CDR2 is SVGAGI. V lost 6 bases and J 3 bases, leaving 5 bases between the germline ends. CDR3 loop: CASSPYTGELFF. DNA of the CDR3: TGTGCCAGCAGCCCGTACACCGGGGAGCTGTTTTTT.